The entry below describes one TCR beta chain. Antigen: not known. This sample is drawn from a study of vaccination and CD4 T cells after COVID-19. The CDR3 runs 15 residues. The germline V gene encodes CDR1 SGHNT and CDR2 YYREEE (reference sequence). With 4 bases clipped from V and 2 bases from J, the junction kept 3 bases outside the gene matches. Treatment indicated: approximately nine-day PBMC culture with coronavirus spike peptide pools or control peptides (ViraFEST assay). Cultured CD4+ T-cell DNA underwent Oncomine TCR Beta short-read sequencing. Extraction of genomic DNA was performed on cultured CD4+ T cells. TCRdb independently ran MiXCR on the PCR reads; one entry per CDR3 protein. The table has some 15,000 distinct CDR3 sequences, around 56% seen once. Findings of the study overall: Post-vaccination, and not before, a median roughly 90% of reactive clones appeared in convalescent patients.

The sample was CD4+ T cells from blood, cultured in vitro. The gene calls are TRBV5-4 and TRBJ2-7, with 13 bases fitting TRBD2. The receptor was derived from a human donor who had recovered from COVID-19. The CDR3 region is CASSPGTSGTYEQYF. CDR3 DNA sequence: TGTGCCAGCAGCCCCGGGACTAGCGGGACCTACGAGCAGTACTTC.